This T cell receptor beta chain originates from a study of shared clonotypes between healthy human individuals. Overall study: Three CD4 naive, three CD4 memory, two CD8 naive and one CD8 memory plate were used per donor. Notes on the study in general: Of the naive CD4 clonotypes, roughly 5.5% were shared across a few donors.

Looked up from germline, CDR1 is MDHEN and CDR2 is SYDVKM. Trimming pared 5 bases from V and 3 bases from J, leaving 14 bases between. The CDR3 sequence is 14 residues long. As for this clone: No antigen is known for it.

In the authors' workflow: Quality scores were absent from the junction-only immunoSEQ sequences, so filtering differed. Clones were sequenced by immunoSEQ multiplex PCR, and TCRdb holds only the in-frame ones, with some missing. V and J calls plus clone size are reproduced from that table; the DNA served to infer D and trimming. Among 950,000 to 1,100,000 clones listed, 78% were seen once. This receptor was identified in a man between 18 and 29 years old in good health. Some clones in this sample may be carry-over from other donors' samples. The sequenced sample consisted of memory CD4+ T cells from PBMCs. Described subset: CD45RA-negative fraction. V is TRBV28 and J is TRBJ2-7; D ambiguous. Written as DNA, the CDR3 is TGTGCCAGCAGTCCCCTCGGTATACTCTACGAGCAGTACTTC. This codes for CASSPLGILYEQYF. Full variable domain (outside the CDR3, taken from reference TRBV28 and TRBJ2-7): DVKVTQSSRYLVKRTGEKVFLECVQDMDHENMFWYRQDPGLGLRLIYFSYDVKMKEKGDIPEGYSVSREKKERFSLILESASTNQTSMYLCASSPLGILYEQYFGPGTRLTVT.